This TCR beta chain is drawn from a study of cytomegalovirus exposure and HLA in healthy donors. Measured with immunoSEQ multiplex PCR; TCRdb has only the in-frame clones, and not every one. The repertoire holds some 120,000 clones, with roughly 90% as singletons. The CDR3 length is 18 residues. Germline values: CDR1 MGHRA, CDR2 YSYEKL. V lost 1 base and J lost 0; bases outside the gene matches: 5. A remark on this clone: Antigen unknown.

Study-wide points: Researchers counted about 150 TCR beta chains as cytomegalovirus-associated.

The material sequenced was PBMCs. The clonotype was recovered from a young woman in good health and CMV-seronegative. This chain connects TRBV4-1 to TRBJ2-2; 10 bases map to TRBD2. The CDR3, as DNA: TGCGCCAGCAGCCAAGCAGCGGGGGGGCTAACGAACACCGGGGAGCTGTTTTTT. It yields the protein CASSQAAGGLTNTGELFF.